This T cell receptor beta chain was sequenced for a study of blood T cell repertoires in COVID-19. Study-level information: COVID-19 samples collected from the United States, Italy and Spain covered acute and convalescent phases. PBMCs, B-cell-depleted T cells, or T cells provided the cDNA or gDNA that made up the material.

As originally analysed: Reference gene primer amplification yielded estimated nucleated cell counts. The protocol was immunoSEQ multiplex PCR, while the TCRdb copy is restricted to in-frame clones and leaves out a portion. Clone size and V and J calls were adopted from that table, with D and trimming inferred from the DNA. Of about 100,000 clones in the sample, 85% to 90% are singletons; the top ten hold 4.5% to 6.5%. This CDR3 comprises 14 residues. V lost 4 bases, J lost 3 bases, and 12 bases lay in between. CDR1 and CDR2 from the germline V gene are MGHRA and YSYEKL. The gene calls are TRBV4-1 and TRBJ2-5; the D gene is possibly TRBD1 (7 bases). The receptor was isolated from a human donor in a cohort sampled during active COVID-19. The material sequenced was peripheral blood. The CDR3 reads CASSPVRGEETQYF. The CDR3 DNA follows: TGCGCCAGCAGCCCAGTCAGGGGGGAAGAGACCCAGTACTTC.